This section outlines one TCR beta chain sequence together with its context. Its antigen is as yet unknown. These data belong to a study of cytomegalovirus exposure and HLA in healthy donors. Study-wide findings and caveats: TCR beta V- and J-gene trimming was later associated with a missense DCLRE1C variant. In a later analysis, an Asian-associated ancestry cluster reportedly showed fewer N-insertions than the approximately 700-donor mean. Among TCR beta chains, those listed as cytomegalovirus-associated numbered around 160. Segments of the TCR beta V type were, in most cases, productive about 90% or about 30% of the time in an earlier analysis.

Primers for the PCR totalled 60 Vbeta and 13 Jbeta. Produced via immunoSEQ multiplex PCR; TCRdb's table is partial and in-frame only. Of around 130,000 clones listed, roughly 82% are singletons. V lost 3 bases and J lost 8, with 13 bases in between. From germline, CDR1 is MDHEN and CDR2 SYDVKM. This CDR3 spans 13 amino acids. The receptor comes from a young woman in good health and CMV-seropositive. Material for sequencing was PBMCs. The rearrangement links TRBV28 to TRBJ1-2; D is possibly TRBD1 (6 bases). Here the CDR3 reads CASSLGAWRGYTF. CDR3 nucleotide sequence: TGTGCCAGCAGTTTGGGGGCCTGGAGGGGCTACACCTTC.